The next 7 T cell receptor beta chains were all read from a single sample in a study of PD-1 blockade in classical Hodgkin lymphoma. Noted time point: cycle 4 day 1 (C4D1), after less than 7 weeks of nivolumab. With no exception, relapse followed autologous stem cell transplantation in all patients, and brentuximab vedotin exposure varied. Sequenced by immunoSEQ multiplex PCR; TCRdb stores in-frame clones only, minus some. The sample includes some 90,000 clones, approximately 83% seen only once; the top ten take 15% to 20%. This sample comprised peripheral blood mononuclear cells (PBMCs), obtained before the fourth cycle of nivolumab. The receptors stem from a human donor with classical Hodgkin lymphoma.

This sequence joins TRBV5-1 and TRBJ2-2; D unclear. Deletions cut 0 bases from V and 7 bases from J, with 10 bases between. The germline V gene encodes CDR1 SGHRS and CDR2 YFSETQ. The CDR3 is made up of 14 amino acids. CDR3 residues: CASSLVPDGGELFF. The CDR3 DNA sequence: TGCGCCAGCAGCTTGGTCCCAGACGGCGGGGAGCTGTTTTTT. Variable domain in full (rest from reference TRBV5-1 and TRBJ2-2): KAGVTQTPRYLIKTRGQQVTLSCSPISGHRSVSWYQQTPGQGLQFLFEYFSETQRNKGNFPGRFSGRQFSNSRSEMNVSTLELGDSALYLCASSLVPDGGELFFGEGSRLTVL.

The chain combines TRBV10-1 with TRBJ2-5; TRBD1 agrees at 12 bases. The CDR3 spans 13 residues. The germline CDR1 and CDR2 sequences are WNHNN and SYGVQD (reference sequence). V gave up 4 bases and J gave up 8 bases; unmatched junction bases: 2. The CDR3 loop is CASSAGTGGTQYF. In DNA, the CDR3 is TGCGCCAGCAGTGCCGGGACAGGGGGCACCCAGTACTTC.

This chain connects TRBV4-2 to TRBJ2-7; TRBD2 might be the D (5 bases). The CDR3 consists of 16 residues. Looked up from germline, CDR1 is LGHNA and CDR2 is YNFKEQ. The V and J ends lost 4 bases and 0 bases respectively, with 16 bases between them. CDR3 in amino acids: CASSRPASGLSYEQYF. The DNA for the CDR3 is TGTGCCAGCAGCCGCCCAGCCAGCGGCCTCTCCTACGAGCAGTACTTC.

The chain recombines TRBV9 with TRBJ2-1; TRBD2 aligns across 9 bases. Unmatched junction bases numbered 5, after V lost 0 bases and J lost 4 bases. The germline V gene encodes CDR1 SGDLS and CDR2 YYNGEE. This CDR3 spans 16 amino acids. CDR3 residues: CASSVGGGRGYNEQFF. Written as DNA, the CDR3 is TGTGCCAGCAGCGTAGGTGGCGGGAGGGGATACAATGAGCAGTTCTTC.

The genes are TRBV19 and TRBJ2-3; no definite D call. The CDR3 is 14 amino acids. CDR1 is LNHDA and CDR2 is SQIVND in the germline V gene (reference sequence). Trimming cost V 1 base and J 6 bases, with 11 bases left between them. CDR3 sequence: CASSIAPDGDTQYF. The CDR3 DNA is TGTGCCAGTAGTATAGCCCCAGACGGTGATACGCAGTATTTT.

The gene calls are TRBV2 and TRBJ1-5; D is perhaps TRBD1 (6 bases). The V end was cut by 5 bases, the J end by 2 bases, with 25 bases between. The CDR3 has 19 residues. Germline V gives CDR1 SNHLY, CDR2 FYNNEI. CDR3 residues: CASSPKATGGGSGNQPQHF. The CDR3 DNA is TGTGCCAGCAGTCCAAAGGCGACAGGCGGGGGGTCAGGCAATCAGCCCCAGCATTTT. Based on the CDR3 plus reference TRBV2 and TRBJ1-5, the full variable domain is EPEVTQTPSHQVTQMGQEVILRCVPISNHLYFYWYRQILGQKVEFLVSFYNNEISEKSEIFDDQFSVERPDGSNFTLKIRSTKLEDSAMYFCASSPKATGGGSGNQPQHFGDGTRLSIL.

This clone appeared a few times. This chain joins TRBV6-5 and TRBJ2-5; unclear D gene. The CDR3 is made up of 12 amino acids. V lost 4 bases and J 4 bases, leaving 7 bases between the germline ends. Germline CDR1 MNHEY, CDR2 SVGAGI. CDR3 nucleotides: TGTGCCAGCAGTTCCTCAGGAGAGACCCAGTACTTC. Translating gives CASSSSGETQYF.